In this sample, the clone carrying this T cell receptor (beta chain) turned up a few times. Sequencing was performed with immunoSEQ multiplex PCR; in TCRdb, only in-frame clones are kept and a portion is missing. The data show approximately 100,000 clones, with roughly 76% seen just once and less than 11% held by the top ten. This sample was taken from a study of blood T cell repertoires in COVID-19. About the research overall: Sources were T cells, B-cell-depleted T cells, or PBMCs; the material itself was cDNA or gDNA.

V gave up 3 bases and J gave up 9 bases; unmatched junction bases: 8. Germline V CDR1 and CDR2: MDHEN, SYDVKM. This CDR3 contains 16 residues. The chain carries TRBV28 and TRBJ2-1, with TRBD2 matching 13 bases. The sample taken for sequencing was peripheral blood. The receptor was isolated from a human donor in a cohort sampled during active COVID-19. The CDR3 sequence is CASSLGGLAGEVEQFF. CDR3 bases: TGTGCCAGCAGTTTGGGTGGACTAGCGGGAGAGGTTGAGCAGTTCTTC.